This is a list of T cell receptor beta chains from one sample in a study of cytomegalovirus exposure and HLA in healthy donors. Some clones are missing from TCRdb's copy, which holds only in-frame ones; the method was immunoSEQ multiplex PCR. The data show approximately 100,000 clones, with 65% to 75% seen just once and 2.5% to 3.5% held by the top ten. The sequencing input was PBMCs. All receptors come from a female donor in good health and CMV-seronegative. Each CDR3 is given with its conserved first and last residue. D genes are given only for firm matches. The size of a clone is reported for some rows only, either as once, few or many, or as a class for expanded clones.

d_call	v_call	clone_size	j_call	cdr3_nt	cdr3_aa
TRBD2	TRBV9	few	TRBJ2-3	TGTGCCAGCAGCGTATCGCCGGGGGGTAGGGCTAGTTGGGCAGATACGCAGTATTTT	CASSVSPGGRASWADTQYF
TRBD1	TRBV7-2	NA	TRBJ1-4	TGTGCCAGCAGCTTAGTGGGGACAGGATACGAAAAACTGTTTTTT	CASSLVGTGYEKLFF
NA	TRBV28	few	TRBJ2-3	TGTGCCAGCAGTCCACGGACGGGGAGCACAGATACGCAGTATTTT	CASSPRTGSTDTQYF
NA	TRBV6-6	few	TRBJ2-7	TGTGCCAGCAGTTACAAAGCGTCTGAGCAGTACTTC	CASSYKASEQYF
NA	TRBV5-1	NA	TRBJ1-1	TGCGCCACCAGTTTCACAAGTCTCACTGAAGCTTTCTTT	CATSFTSLTEAFF
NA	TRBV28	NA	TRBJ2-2	TGTGCCAGCAGTTGGGACTCCACCGGGGAGCTGTTTTTT	CASSWDSTGELFF
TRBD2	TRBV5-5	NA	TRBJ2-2	TGTGCCAGCAGCTGGACTAGCGGGAGGGCGGGCACCGGGGAGCTGTTTTTT	CASSWTSGRAGTGELFF
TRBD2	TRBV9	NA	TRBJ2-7	TGTGCCAGCAGCGTCGGGGCGGGGGAAGGGTTCGAGCAGTACTTC	CASSVGAGEGFEQYF
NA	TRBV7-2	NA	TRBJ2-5	TGTGCCAGCAGCCCCGGGAAACCCATCGAAGAAGAGACCCAGTACTTC	CASSPGKPIEEETQYF
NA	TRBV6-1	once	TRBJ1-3	TGTGCCAGCAGTAGCAGGGGAACTGGAAACACCATATATTTT	CASSSRGTGNTIYF
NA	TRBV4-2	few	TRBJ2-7	TGTGCCAGCAGCCTCCAGGAAAACGCGGGACTTACCACTTCCTACGAGCAGTACTTC	CASSLQENAGLTTSYEQYF
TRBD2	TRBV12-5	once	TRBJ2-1	TGTGCTAGTGGTTTTGGGACTAGCGGGAGGAGCTCCTACAATGAGCAGTTCTTC	CASGFGTSGRSSYNEQFF
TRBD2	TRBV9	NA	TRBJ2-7	TGTGCCAGCAGCGTAGCGGGACTAGCGGAGGAGCAGTACTTC	CASSVAGLAEEQYF
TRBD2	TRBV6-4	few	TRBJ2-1	TGTGCCAGCAGTGCCGAGGGACTATACAATGAGCAGTTCTTC	CASSAEGLYNEQFF
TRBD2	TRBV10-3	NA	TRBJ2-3	TGTGCCATCAGGGGGACTAGCGGCACAGATACGCAGTATTTT	CAIRGTSGTDTQYF
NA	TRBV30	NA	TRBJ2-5	TGTGCCTGGAGGGAGGGCAGGGAAGAGACCCAGTACTTC	CAWREGREETQYF
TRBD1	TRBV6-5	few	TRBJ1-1	TGTGCCAGCAGCCAAGCGGGACAGGTGAACACTGAAGCTTTCTTT	CASSQAGQVNTEAFF
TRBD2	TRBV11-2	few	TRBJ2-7	TGTGCCAGCAGCTTCGGCGGGAGGGGGAACGAGCAGTACTTC	CASSFGGRGNEQYF
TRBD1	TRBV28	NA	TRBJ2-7	TGTGCCAGCAGGGGGAGGACAGGGGCGAGCTACGAGCAGTACTTC	CASRGRTGASYEQYF
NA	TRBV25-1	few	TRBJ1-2	TGTGCCAGCAGTGAATGGGGAGGGGACCACGCCGGCTACACCTTC	CASSEWGGDHAGYTF
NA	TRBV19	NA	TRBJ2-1	TGTGCCAGTAGTATAGGCGGGAACTCCTACAATGAGCAGTTCTTC	CASSIGGNSYNEQFF
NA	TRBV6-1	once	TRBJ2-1	TGTGCCAGCAGTGAAAGACTAGGTGAGCAGTTCTTC	CASSERLGEQFF
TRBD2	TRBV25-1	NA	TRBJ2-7	TGTGCCAGCAGCTTCGCCGGGGTAGCGGGGATTACGCAGCAGTACTTC	CASSFAGVAGITQQYF
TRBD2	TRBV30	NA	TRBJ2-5	TGTGCCTGGAGTGTCCTTAGCGGGCAAGAGACCCAGTACTTC	CAWSVLSGQETQYF
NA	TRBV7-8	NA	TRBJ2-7	TGTGCCAGCAGCCTTACTTCCTACGAGCAGTACTTC	CASSLTSYEQYF
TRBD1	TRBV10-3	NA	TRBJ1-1	TGTGCCATCGGGACAGAGAACACTGAAGCTTTCTTT	CAIGTENTEAFF
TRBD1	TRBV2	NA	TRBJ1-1	TGTGCCAGCAAGACAGGGGAGAGGAACACTGAAGCTTTCTTT	CASKTGERNTEAFF
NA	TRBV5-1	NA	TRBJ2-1	TGCGCCAGCAGCGTGGCCCCTCCTTCTTACAATGAGCAGTTCTTC	CASSVAPPSYNEQFF
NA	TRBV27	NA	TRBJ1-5	TGTGCCAGCAGTGAAACGAGGGGGGGGAGCAATCAGCCCCAGCATTTT	CASSETRGGSNQPQHF